The TCR beta chain under discussion was sequenced for a study of T cell clonotyping in hematopoietic cell transplantation. Some clones are missing from TCRdb's copy, which holds only in-frame ones; the method was immunoSEQ multiplex PCR. The table lists some 26,000 clones, 82% of them singletons. Looked up from germline, CDR1 is SQVTM and CDR2 is ANQGSEA. The CDR3 is 16 amino acids. Trimming removed 5 bases at V and 0 bases at J, with 14 bases between. Only a few counts were recorded for this clone. Its antigen remains unknown. The time point denotes: recipient sample about 28 days before transplant, after cytoreduction. Study-level findings and limits: Higher Inverse Simpson Index values in graft donor and pretransplant recipient predicted broader posttransplant TCR diversity.

The sequencing used peripheral blood mononuclear cells, collected before stem cell transplant. The rearrangement links TRBV29-1 to TRBJ2-6; a weak D match, TRBD1 (6 bases). This sequence was found in a man aged 35 to 55 with acute myeloid leukemia. Some clones in this sample may be carry-over from other donors' samples. CDR3 nucleotide sequence: TGCAGCGTTCCGAGACAAGGGGGCTCTGGGGCCAACGTCCTGACTTTC. Encoded protein: CSVPRQGGSGANVLTF.